The source of this T cell receptor (beta chain) is a study of blood T cell repertoires in COVID-19. Whole-study context: Some COVID-19 samples were acute and others convalescent; all came from the United States, Italy and Spain. PBMCs, B-cell-depleted T cells, or T cells provided the cDNA or gDNA that made up the material.

The CDR3 runs to 14 residues. Germline CDR1 is LGHNA and CDR2 is YNFKEQ. V was pared by 0 bases and J by 6 bases, with 11 bases between. Those enrolled, adults aged roughly 18 to 89 years, came from about two dozen US areas. In the source study's methods: Amplification of reference gene primers was used by the study to estimate nucleated cell counts. Some clones are missing from TCRdb's copy, which holds only in-frame ones; the method was immunoSEQ multiplex PCR. V, J and clone size were drawn from that table, and D and trimming were deduced from the DNA. The sample records some 270,000 clones, about 88% being singletons.

This clonotype was sampled from a woman between 50 and 59 years old who had been exposed to COVID-19. The specimen was PBMCs or T cells enriched from blood (not recorded which). V usage is TRBV4-2 and J usage is TRBJ1-1, with D unclear. DNA of the CDR3: TGTGCCAGCAGCCAAGATGAACGGTTACCTGAAGCTTTCTTT. The encoded protein is CASSQDERLPEAFF.